The 26 T cell receptor beta chains below were found in one sample sequenced in a study of blood T cell repertoires in COVID-19 (TCRdb year 2020). The method behind the library was the immunoSEQ multiplex PCR assay. The immuneACCESS repertoire file appears here via TCRdb, limited to in-frame rearrangements. These files lack a portion of the clones; in checked studies, under half of the deficit traces to unresolved V genes, and the cause of the others is not known. This sample comprises around 130,000 clones, about four fifths of them detected only once. The ten largest make up about a tenth of the sample. The sequenced sample was peripheral blood. These TCRs come from a man aged 40-49 years with active or convalescent COVID-19.

The chain carries TRBV27 and TRBJ2-1; tentatively, D is TRBD1 (5 bases). Per the germline V gene, CDR1 is MNHEY and CDR2 is SMNVEV (reference sequence). The CDR3 covers 14 residues. Trimming pared 3 bases from V and 4 bases from J, leaving 10 bases between. For the CDR3, the DNA is TGTGCCAGCAGTTTGCAGGGTTGGTACAATGAGCAGTTCTTC. This sequence encodes CASSLQGWYNEQFF.

This clone was recorded once. The CDR3 is CASSDRTGGTPYEQYF. The CDR3 bases are TGTGCCAGCAGTGACAGGACAGGGGGGACCCCCTACGAGCAGTACTTC. The chain links TRBV6-1 to TRBJ2-7; 10 bases are shared with TRBD1. Germline V gene data show CDR1 as MNHNS and CDR2 as SASEGT. The CDR3 contains 16 residues. V lost 3 bases to trimming and J lost 2 bases; unmatched junction nucleotides: 7.

The rearrangement links TRBV5-5 to TRBJ2-7; D possibly corresponds to TRBD1 (6 bases). Germline V gene data show CDR1 as SGHKS and CDR2 as YYEKEE (reference sequence). CDR3 length equals 13 residues. V gave up 0 bases and J gave up 5 bases, with 9 bases separating them. CDR3 nucleotides: TGTGCCAGCAGCTTGGAGGGGGTCCACGAGCAGTACTTC. This sequence encodes CASSLEGVHEQYF.

V is TRBV4-1 and J is TRBJ2-2; weak D call: TRBD2 (6 bases). CDR1 and CDR2 (germline): MGHRA, YSYEKL. CDR3 length equals 16 residues. V lost 1 base to trimming and J lost 10 bases, with 19 bases between them. The CDR3 sequence: CASSQGPGLNNQELFF. CDR3 in DNA: TGCGCCAGCAGCCAAGGACCGGGACTCAACAATCAGGAGCTGTTTTTT.

This CDR3 is CATSRGEGYGYTF. In DNA form, the CDR3 reads TGTGCCACCAGCAGAGGGGAGGGCTATGGCTACACCTTC. The J gene is TRBJ1-2, the V gene TRBV15; D remains unclear. Between the trimmed V and J ends, which lost 1 base and 4 bases, there was a span of 7 bases. CDR1 is LNHNV, CDR2 YYDKDF, per germline (reference sequence). The CDR3 contains 13 residues.

The chain links TRBV6-5 to TRBJ2-7; tentatively, D is TRBD1 (6 bases). The CDR3 consists of 15 residues. V shed 0 bases and J shed 2 bases, with 11 bases lying between them. Germline V lookup: CDR1 MNHEY, CDR2 SVGAGI. CDR3 in amino acids: CASSYSKAGAYEQYF. The CDR3 nucleotides are TGTGCCAGCAGTTACTCGAAGGCAGGGGCCTACGAGCAGTACTTC.

The chain employs TRBV4-3 and TRBJ2-3; D not resolved. This CDR3 contains 13 residues. Trimming left V 1 base short and J 5 bases short, with 7 bases between. Germline V gene lookup returns CDR1 LGHNA and CDR2 YSLEER. The CDR3 spells CASSQGHRDTQYF. CDR3 in DNA: TGCGCCAGCAGCCAAGGCCATAGAGATACGCAGTATTTT.

The CDR3 loop reads CASSERSNYGYTF. The DNA of the CDR3 is TGTGCCAGCAGTGAGAGGTCTAACTATGGCTACACCTTC. V gene TRBV2 combines with J gene TRBJ1-2; D uncertain. V dropped 3 bases and J dropped 0 bases, with 5 bases sitting between them. Germline CDR1 is SNHLY and CDR2 is FYNNEI. The CDR3 spans 13 residues.

V and J are TRBV30 and TRBJ1-2; no clear D gene. CDR1 is GTSNPN and CDR2 is SVGIG in the germline V gene (reference sequence). The CDR3 is made up of 14 amino acids. V was shortened by 3 bases and J by 8 bases, with 19 bases between the two germline ends. CDR3 bases: TGTGCCTGGAGCCCCCGGCACCAGGCGGGCGGCTACACCTTC. This translates into CAWSPRHQAGGYTF.

This chain uses TRBV3-1 (or the pseudogene TRBV3-2) with TRBJ2-3, with TRBD1 matching over 9 bases. Trimming at V came to 4 bases and at J to 9 bases, leaving 8 bases not matched to a gene. CDR1 is LGHDT and CDR2 is YNNKEL in the germline V gene (reference sequence). This CDR3 has 14 residues. Here the CDR3 DNA reads TGTGCCAGCAGCCTGACTACAGGGGGCGGGACGCAGTATTTT. Residues: CASSLTTGGGTQYF.

In nucleotides, the CDR3 is TGTGCCAGCAGCCACCCTCATCAGCCCCAGCATTTT. Protein product: CASSHPHQPQHF. V and J are TRBV3-1 (or the pseudogene TRBV3-2) and TRBJ1-5; the D is unclear. The ends were cut back, 3 bases at V and 5 bases at J, with 5 bases in the middle. Germline V lookup: CDR1 LGHDT, CDR2 YNNKEL (reference sequence). The CDR3 extends over 12 amino acids.

This clone was observed a few times. This sequence joins TRBV21-1 and TRBJ1-5; the D segment call TRBD1 is taken from the table without a DNA check. TRBV21-1 is a recognized pseudogene. The CDR3 covers 13 residues. DNA of the CDR3: TGTGCCAGCAGCAATTGGGGGCATCAGCCCCAGCATTTT. It specifies CASSNWGHQPQHF.

CDR3 sequence (DNA): TGTGCCAGCAGCCAGACTGCGAACACTGAAGCTTTCTTT. This gives the protein CASSQTANTEAFF. The J gene is TRBJ1-1, the V gene TRBV5-4; D uncertain. The CDR3 consists of 13 residues. CDR1 is SGHNT and CDR2 is YYREEE in the germline V gene (reference sequence). Trimming left V 4 bases short and J 1 base short, with 8 bases between.

This clone occurred a few times. V gene TRBV5-4 combines with J gene TRBJ2-2; 8 bases agree with TRBD1. The trim removed 4 bases at V and 1 base at J, leaving 3 bases unmatched. CDR3 size: 15 residues. Germline CDR1 SGHNT, CDR2 YYREEE (reference sequence). The CDR3: CASSPGGLNTGELFF. In nucleotides, the CDR3 is TGTGCCAGCAGCCCAGGGGGCCTGAACACCGGGGAGCTGTTTTTT.

The J gene is TRBJ1-2, the V gene TRBV6-5; TRBD1 agrees at 7 bases. The CDR3 loop spans 15 amino acids. Per germline, CDR1 MNHEY and CDR2 SVGAGI. The junction had 11 bases not matched to a gene; V was cut back by 7 bases and J by 3 bases. The CDR3 loop is CASTSGTVNYYGYTF. The CDR3, as DNA: TGTGCCAGCACTTCCGGGACAGTGAATTACTATGGCTACACCTTC.

The rearrangement uses TRBV7-2 and TRBJ2-1; D is unresolved. Germline CDR1 reads SGHTA; CDR2 reads FQGNSA. CDR3 length: 15 residues. Trimming pared 5 bases from V and 0 bases from J, leaving 11 bases between. CDR3 sequence: CASSPNPDSYNEQFF. In DNA, the CDR3 is TGTGCCAGCAGCCCTAACCCCGACTCCTACAATGAGCAGTTCTTC.

This rearrangement joins TRBV10-2 to TRBJ2-7, with a weak D call TRBD1 (7 bases). V lost 3 bases, J lost 3 bases, and 9 bases lay in between. The germline V gene has CDR1 WSHSY and CDR2 SAAADI. The CDR3 totals 13 residues. CDR3 DNA: TGCGCCAGCAGTGACAGGGGGGACTACGAGCAGTACTTC. It translates to CASSDRGDYEQYF.

The V call is TRBV12-5, the J call TRBJ2-1, with D perhaps matching TRBD2 (6 bases). CDR1 is LGHNT and CDR2 is FRNRAP in the germline V gene. This CDR3 comprises 16 residues. V shed 5 bases and J shed 7 bases, with 21 bases lying between them. The CDR3 DNA sequence: TGTGCTAGTGGTCGACGACAGCCAGGTGGGGGGAATGAGCAGTTCTTC. Translating gives CASGRRQPGGGNEQFF. Using reference TRBV12-5 and TRBJ2-1 for the parts outside the CDR3, the full variable domain is DARVTQTPRHKVTEMGQEVTMRCQPILGHNTVFWYRQTMMQGLELLAYFRNRAPLDDSGMPKDRFSAEMPDATLATLKIQPSEPRDSAVYFCASGRRQPGGGNEQFFGPGTRLTVL.

This chain uses TRBV6-6 with TRBJ1-2; the D gene is possibly TRBD1 (6 bases). V gave up 7 bases and J gave up 2 bases, with 14 bases separating them. There are 14 residues in the CDR3. Per the germline V gene, CDR1 is MNHNY and CDR2 is SVGAGI (reference sequence). CDR3 sequence: CASTLLQGNYGYTF. The CDR3 DNA reads TGTGCCAGCACCCTACTACAGGGCAACTATGGCTACACCTTC.

V usage is TRBV7-3 and J usage is TRBJ2-1, with D hard to call. There are 15 residues in the CDR3. Germline lookup yields CDR1 SGHTA and CDR2 FQGTGA. The V end was cut by 1 base, the J end by 2 bases, with 9 bases between. The CDR3 loop reads CASSLRADPYNEQFF. The CDR3, as DNA: TGTGCCAGCAGCTTAAGGGCAGACCCCTACAATGAGCAGTTCTTC.

This clone has just a few counts. This chain uses TRBV2 with TRBJ1-1, with D uncertain. The CDR3 loop spans 11 amino acids. Germline V gives CDR1 SNHLY, CDR2 FYNNEI. V gave up 7 bases and J gave up 6 bases, with 9 bases separating them. The CDR3 bases are TGTGCCAGCATGGTGCAGGCTGAAGCTTTCTTT. Its translation: CASMVQAEAFF.

CDR3 sequence reads: CASSQDLAGVYNEQFF. CDR3 sequence (DNA): TGCGCCAGCAGCCAAGATCTAGCGGGGGTCTACAATGAGCAGTTCTTC. The V call is TRBV4-3, the J call TRBJ2-1, with TRBD2 identical over 10 bases. Germline V gene data show CDR1 as LGHNA and CDR2 as YSLEER. The CDR3 is 16 residues long. J gave up 3 bases and V 0 bases, and 2 bases lay outside the gene matches.

This clone showed up just a few times. The chain recombines TRBV4-2 with TRBJ1-2; D may be TRBD1 (6 bases). CDR1 and CDR2 (germline): LGHNA, YNFKEQ. The V end was cut by 8 bases, the J end by 6 bases, with 7 bases between. The CDR3 sequence is 10 residues long. The CDR3 protein is CASEGDGYTF. CDR3 coding DNA: TGTGCCAGCGAGGGGGATGGCTACACCTTC.

The chain combines TRBV10-3 with TRBJ1-1, with 8 bases matching TRBD1. The germline CDR1 and CDR2 sequences are ENHRY and SYGVKD. The CDR3 is made up of 14 amino acids. The V and J ends lost 6 bases and 3 bases, in that order; junction bases with no gene match: 6. CDR3 in amino acids: CAISEGTGDTEAFF. The CDR3 DNA reads as TGTGCCATCAGCGAAGGGACAGGCGACACTGAAGCTTTCTTT.

Comment on this clone: The same CDR3 also results from other DNA sequences found in this sample. V usage is TRBV18 and J usage is TRBJ1-2, with 7 bases fitting TRBD1. V shed 2 bases and J 5 bases; nucleotides not matched to a gene: 2. This CDR3 has 13 amino acids. The germline V gene encodes CDR1 KGHSH and CDR2 LQKENI. In DNA, the CDR3 is TGTGCCAGCTCACCAGGACAGGTTTATGGCTACACCTTC. This codes for CASSPGQVYGYTF.

The V call is TRBV4-3, the J call TRBJ1-1, with a tentative D call TRBD1 (6 bases). Trimming pared 3 bases from V and 4 bases from J, leaving 15 bases between. In germline, CDR1 is LGHNA, CDR2 YSLEER. The CDR3 runs to 15 residues. CDR3 bases: TGCGCCAGCAGCCAGGGGGCACGCCTACCCACTGAAGCTTTCTTT. The encoded protein is CASSQGARLPTEAFF.